Listed below are T cell receptor beta chains from one sample, sequenced in a study of T cells in Graves' hyperthyroidism and ophthalmopathy. One entry per CDR3 protein, called by TCRdb with MiXCR from the multiplex PCR reads. The table lists a few hundred thousand distinct CDR3 sequences, less than 25% of them singletons. Sequenced input: blood. The source of these receptors is a man aged 18 to 29 with Graves' hyperthyroidism. CDR3s include the opening cysteine and the closing phenylalanine or tryptophan. The D gene is left open where the match is weak. The size field is filled for only some rows; it gives once, few, many or a size class.

d_gene,v_gene,j_gene,abundance,CDR3nt,CDR3aa
NA,TRBV30,TRBJ2-7,few,TGTGCCTGGAGTTCCGGCGCCGGGGATAAAGGGAACTTC,CAWSSGAGDKGNF
NA,TRBV19,TRBJ2-2,NA,TGTGCCAGTAGTGCAGGGAACCAGGGGGGCACCGGGGAGCTGTTTTTT,CASSAGNQGGTGELFF
TRBD1,TRBV13,TRBJ2-7,many,TGTGCCAGCAGCACCGGGACAGACTCCTACGAGCAGTACTTC,CASSTGTDSYEQYF
NA,TRBV6-8,TRBJ2-7,many,TGTGCCAGCAGTTACAAGACAGGCGACCGGAGTGAGCAGTACTTC,CASSYKTGDRSEQYF
NA,TRBV6-1,TRBJ1-1,many,TGTGCCAGCTATCCTCGGGATCTCCCCTCCCACTGTGAAGCTTTCTTT,CASYPRDLPSHCEAFF
TRBD1,TRBV2,TRBJ1-2,many,TGTGCCAGCAGTTATTACAGGGGCGACTATGGCTACACCTTC,CASSYYRGDYGYTF
NA,TRBV4-2,TRBJ2-7,many,TGTGCCAGCAGCCAAGATGGAGGGGGCGACGAGCAGTACTTC,CASSQDGGGDEQYF
NA,TRBV19,TRBJ1-2,many,TGTGCCAGTAGCCGGGACCTCCTGCGCTACACCTTC,CASSRDLLRYTF
NA,TRBV12-3/TRBV12-4,TRBJ2-5,many,TGTGCCAGCAGCCCCAGGACCGCAGAGACCCAGTACTTC,CASSPRTAETQYF
TRBD2,TRBV4-1,TRBJ2-7,many,TGCGCCAGCAGCCAAGTAGGACTAGCGGAGACCTACGAGCAGTACTTC,CASSQVGLAETYEQYF
NA,TRBV6-4,TRBJ1-6,few,TGTGCCAGCAGTCCCGGGACGGGACTAGAGTCCCTCCACTTT,CASSPGTGLESLHF
NA,TRBV14,TRBJ2-7,many,TGTGCCAGCAGCCAAGACCGACAGCTCCTTAGAGAGCAGTACTTC,CASSQDRQLLREQYF
NA,TRBV18,TRBJ2-7,many,TGTGCCAGCTCACCAAAGCTGGGCTACGAGCAGTACTTC,CASSPKLGYEQYF
NA,TRBV28,TRBJ2-2,many,TGTGCCAGCAGTTCGGGGACCGGGGAGCTGTTTTTT,CASSSGTGELFF
NA,TRBV12-5,TRBJ2-3,NA,TGTGCTAGTGCTCTTGCCGTAGATACGCAGTATTTT,CASALAVDTQYF
NA,TRBV24-1,TRBJ2-5,NA,TGTGCCACCAGTGAAGATAAGGGACGGCCCCAAGAGACGCAGTACTTC,CATSEDKGRPQETQYF
NA,TRBV15,TRBJ2-5,many,TGTGCCACCAGCAGGGGACTGCAAGAGACCCAGTACTTC,CATSRGLQETQYF
TRBD1,TRBV5-5,TRBJ1-2,NA,TGTGCCAGCAGCTTTGCCCCAACAGGGGCGCCTGGCTACACCTTC,CASSFAPTGAPGYTF
TRBD2,TRBV7-8,TRBJ2-7,NA,TGTGCCAGCAGCTTAGCTCCGGGAGGTAGAGCCTACGAGCAGTACTTC,CASSLAPGGRAYEQYF
NA,TRBV3-1,TRBJ1-2,NA,TGTGCCAGCAGCCCCAATCCCGGGGGAGGCTATGGCTACACCTTC,CASSPNPGGGYGYTF
NA,TRBV19,TRBJ2-7,many,TGTGCCAGTAGTAACGGGTTCCAGGAGCAGTACTTC,CASSNGFQEQYF
NA,TRBV28,TRBJ1-2,once,TGTGCCAGCAGTTTTCCAGGGGAATGGTCCTATGGCTACACCTTC,CASSFPGEWSYGYTF
TRBD1,TRBV28,TRBJ2-7,many,TGTGCCAGCAGTTTCGTCCGGACAGGGGTCGAGCAGTACTTC,CASSFVRTGVEQYF
NA,TRBV6-4,TRBJ2-7,many,TGTGCCACCCTCCTCTACGAGCAGTACTTC,CATLLYEQYF
NA,TRBV2,TRBJ2-2,many,TGTGCCAGCAGCCACCCTGTCGGAACCGGGGAGCTGTTTTTT,CASSHPVGTGELFF
NA,TRBV11-2,TRBJ1-1,many,TGTGCCAGCAGCCTGACAGTGAGAATCCCTAACTACACTGAAGCTTTCTTT,CASSLTVRIPNYTEAFF
NA,TRBV12-3/TRBV12-4,TRBJ1-1,many,TGTGCCAGCAGTGCGGCAGGGGTGGGCACTGAAGCTTTCTTT,CASSAAGVGTEAFF
NA,TRBV6-1,TRBJ1-5,many,TGTGCCAGCAGTACCGCAGGGACCCAGCCCCAGCATTTT,CASSTAGTQPQHF